What follows describes a single TCR beta chain. Its specificity is not known. Treatment meaning: 19 received Ad26.COV2.S at low or high dose, single or two shots; roughly five received placebo; per-sample allocation not given. Material that was analyzed had been drawn on day 63 after the first vaccine or placebo injection. It was an adult aged 18-55 years in Boston who was the donor. Germline assignment: CDR1 SGHRS and CDR2 YFSETQ. CDR3 length equals 17 residues. The trim removed 1 base at V and 1 base at J, leaving 10 bases unmatched. These data are taken from a study of Ad26.COV2.S vaccination and SARS-CoV-2 variants. General study points: Responses of spike-specific T cells (both CD8+ and CD4+) reportedly showed substantial breadth after vaccination.

Some clones are missing from TCRdb's copy, which holds only in-frame ones; the method was immunoSEQ multiplex PCR. The table shows about 680,000 clones, with 70% to 90% occurring only once. V gene TRBV5-1 combines with J gene TRBJ2-7; TRBD1 aligns across 8 bases. The sequences come from peripheral blood, collected in a trial of Ad26.COV2.S vaccine versus placebo. This TCR came from a person aged 18-65 years who received the Ad26.COV2.S COVID-19 vaccine or a placebo. The CDR3, as DNA: TGCGCCAGCAGCTTGCACTCCGGGACAGGAGTATCCTACGAGCAGTACTTC. It codes for CASSLHSGTGVSYEQYF.